This is a list of T cell receptor beta chains from one sample in a study of PD-L1 blockade in urothelial cancer. TCRdb keeps only in-frame clones here, not all; method: immunoSEQ multiplex PCR. The top ten clones hold more than 5.5% of a sample with some 84,000 clones, about 85% of them seen once. The sample consisted of PBMCs, taken around atezolizumab (anti-PD-L1) treatment. Receptor source: a woman aged 70-85 years with urothelial cancer. Each CDR3 is given with its conserved first and last residue. D genes are given only for firm matches. Only part of the rows carry a size: once, few, many, or a class if the clone is expanded.

len	d_gene	v_gene	j_gene	abundance	CDR3nt	CDR3aa
16	TRBD2	TRBV5-1	TRBJ2-1	few	TGCGCCAGCAGCGTCGGACTAGCGGGAGTCGCCGATGAGCAGTTCTTC	CASSVGLAGVADEQFF
16	TRBD1	TRBV7-2	TRBJ2-2	.	TGTGCCAGCAGGGAACGGACAGGGGGCCGGACCGGGGAGCTGTTTTTT	CASRERTGGRTGELFF
15	TRBD2	TRBV2	TRBJ2-2	.	TGTGCCAGCACCAGCGGGACCACGAACACCGGGGAGCTGTTTTTT	CASTSGTTNTGELFF
16	.	TRBV7-9	TRBJ2-2	.	TGTGCCAGCAGGGGCAGGGAAGCCATCAGCGCCGGGGAGCTGTTTTTT	CASRGREAISAGELFF
15	.	TRBV9	TRBJ2-6	few	TGTGCCAGCAGCGTAGCGGCAGGTCCTGGCAACGTCCTGACTTTC	CASSVAAGPGNVLTF
13	.	TRBV5-1	TRBJ2-7	.	TGCGCCAGCAGCTCCACAGGGTTCGGGGAGCAGTACTTC	CASSSTGFGEQYF
12	.	TRBV10-2	TRBJ2-7	once	TGCGCCAGCAGTACTAGCTCCTACGAGCAGTACTTC	CASSTSSYEQYF
13	.	TRBV5-6	TRBJ2-4	.	TGTGCCAGCAGCTCCACCTCTAGCCCCCGGCGGTACTTC	CASSSTSSPRRYF
17	TRBD1	TRBV5-1	TRBJ2-7	once	TGCGCCAGCAGCTTTATCCCTCCCGGGACAGGGAGCTACGAGCAGTACTTC	CASSFIPPGTGSYEQYF
14	.	TRBV28	TRBJ2-7	.	TGTGCCAGCAGTCTGGGGAGCATAGGCTACGAGCAGTACTTC	CASSLGSIGYEQYF
16	TRBD1	TRBV6-1	TRBJ1-4	.	TGTGCCAGCAGTGGAGGCCCGGGACAGTTTAATGAAAAACTGTTTTTT	CASSGGPGQFNEKLFF
16	TRBD1	TRBV5-6	TRBJ2-1	.	TGTGCCAGCAGCAAAAGGACAGGGGGCGACTACAATGAGCAGTTCTTC	CASSKRTGGDYNEQFF
14	.	TRBV2	TRBJ1-2	.	TGTGCCAGCTCACCATCAGGGGTAGACTATGGCTACACCTTC	CASSPSGVDYGYTF
15	TRBD1	TRBV7-6	TRBJ1-1	.	TGTGCCAGCAGTAGCGGACAGGGCCCGCGCACTGAAGCTTTCTTT	CASSSGQGPRTEAFF
15	.	TRBV7-9	TRBJ1-4	.	TGTGCCAGCAGCCGACGACAGATCGGTAATGAAAAACTGTTTTTT	CASSRRQIGNEKLFF
14	.	TRBV6-1	TRBJ1-1	.	TGTGCCAGCAGATACGGCCGAGCGGCAACAGAGGCTTTCTTT	CASRYGRAATEAFF
15	TRBD1	TRBV5-6	TRBJ1-2	once	TGTGCCAGCAGCTTATATACAGGGGTGGACTATGGCTACACCTTC	CASSLYTGVDYGYTF
15	TRBD1	TRBV28	TRBJ1-2	.	TGTGCCAGCAGTTTAGATCCGGACAGGGCGGGTGGCTACACCTTC	CASSLDPDRAGGYTF
11	.	TRBV2	TRBJ1-1	.	TGTGCCAGCAGGAGAGGGTATGAAGCTTTCTTT	CASRRGYEAFF
18	TRBD2	TRBV4-1	TRBJ2-2	.	TGCGCCAGCAGCCAAGAGGAGCGCGGGGGGGTAGCCACCGGGGAGCTGTTTTTT	CASSQEERGGVATGELFF
13	.	TRBV7-2	TRBJ1-1	once	TGTGCCAGCAGCTTGTTTACTAACACTGAAGCTTTCTTT	CASSLFTNTEAFF
18	TRBD1	TRBV18	TRBJ1-2	.	TGTGCCAGCTCACCCCTAACCATGGCGGGACAGGGTGGCTATGGCTACACCTTC	CASSPLTMAGQGGYGYTF
18	.	TRBV5-1	TRBJ2-7	once	TGCGCCAGCAGCTTGTTGGTTGGGGTTGTGGAGGGGTTACACGAGCAGTACTTC	CASSLLVGVVEGLHEQYF
15	TRBD1	TRBV11-2	TRBJ1-4	.	TGTGCCAGCAGCGGAAACCAGGGGGGCGAGGAAAAACTGTTTTTT	CASSGNQGGEEKLFF
13	.	TRBV4-1	TRBJ1-5	.	TGCGCCAGCAGCCAAGCACCGACAGGTATCAGGCATTTT	CASSQAPTGIRHF
12	TRBD2	TRBV30	TRBJ2-5	.	TGTGCCCGGGCGGGAGGGGGAGAGACCCAGTACTTC	CARAGGGETQYF
16	TRBD2	TRBV27	TRBJ2-3	.	TGTGCCAGCGGATCAAGACTAGCGGGAGAGGTAGATACGCAGTATTTT	CASGSRLAGEVDTQYF
13	TRBD2	TRBV19	TRBJ2-5	.	TGTGCCAGTAGTATACTACTAGCGGAGACCCAGTACTTC	CASSILLAETQYF
16	TRBD1	TRBV5-4	TRBJ1-6	.	TGTGCCAGCAGCCAAAGGTTCCGGGACAGAAGTTCACCCCTCCACTTT	CASSQRFRDRSSPLHF
14	TRBD1	TRBV30	TRBJ1-2	few	TGTGCCTGGAGTGGGGAGAGGGGGCTTGGTGGCTACACCTTC	CAWSGERGLGGYTF
15	TRBD1	TRBV6-5	TRBJ1-5	.	TGTGCCAGCAGGAGAACGCCGACAGGGAATCAGCCCCAGCATTTT	CASRRTPTGNQPQHF
14	TRBD1	TRBV5-1	TRBJ2-7	.	TGCGCCAGCAGCGAAAGACAGGGGGTTGGGGAGCAGTACTTC	CASSERQGVGEQYF
14	.	TRBV6-5	TRBJ1-1	.	TGTGCCAGCAGTCGCGACAGTATGAACACTGAAGCTTTCTTT	CASSRDSMNTEAFF
15	.	TRBV28	TRBJ1-3	.	TGTGCCAGCATCCATAGGGGTGGTGGTGGAAACACCATATATTTT	CASIHRGGGGNTIYF
14	TRBD1	TRBV5-1	TRBJ2-2	.	TGCGCCAGCAGCCCCGGACAGGGGCACGGGGAGCTGTTTTTT	CASSPGQGHGELFF